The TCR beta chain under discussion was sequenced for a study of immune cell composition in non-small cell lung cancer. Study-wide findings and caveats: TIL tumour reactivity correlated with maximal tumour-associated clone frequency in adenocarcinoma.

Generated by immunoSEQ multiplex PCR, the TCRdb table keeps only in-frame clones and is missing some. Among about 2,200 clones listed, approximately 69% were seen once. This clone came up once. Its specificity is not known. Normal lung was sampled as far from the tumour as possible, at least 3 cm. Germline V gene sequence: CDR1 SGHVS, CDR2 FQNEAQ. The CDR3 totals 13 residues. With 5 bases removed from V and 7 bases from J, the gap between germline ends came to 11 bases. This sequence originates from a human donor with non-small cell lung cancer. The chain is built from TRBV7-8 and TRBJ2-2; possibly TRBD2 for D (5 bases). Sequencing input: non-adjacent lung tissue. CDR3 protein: CASSPSSGGELFF. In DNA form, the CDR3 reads TGTGCCAGCAGCCCGTCCAGCGGCGGGGAGCTGTTTTTT.